A single sample gave rise to the 21 T cell receptor beta chains below, sequenced in a study of response to subunit inactivated influenza vaccine. TCRdb re-analysed the RT-PCR reads in MiXCR, keeping a single row per CDR3 protein. In the table there are around 520,000 distinct CDR3 sequences, 25% of which are singletons. The sample consisted of CD4+ T cells sorted from PBMCs, taken around 5 days after vaccination. The receptor set was obtained from a man aged 45-65 years who received an inactivated influenza vaccine.

J is TRBJ2-7 and V is TRBV6-5; D is undetermined. This CDR3 has 12 residues. Germline loops: CDR1 MNHEY, CDR2 SVGAGI. The V end lost 10 bases, the J end lost 4 bases, and 14 bases lay between the germline ends. The CDR3 reads CATTAPPYEQYF. CDR3 DNA: TGTGCCACCACGGCGCCTCCTTACGAGCAGTACTTC.

This clonotype was seen repeatedly, ten times or more. The chain has TRBV12-3 or TRBV12-4 and TRBJ2-7; TRBD1 agrees at 9 bases. This CDR3 comprises 14 residues. V trimming: 6 bases; J trimming: 4 bases; junction bases outside the gene matches: 7. CDR3 coding DNA: TGTGCCAGCAGCCCCAGACAGGGGGGATACGAGCAGTACTTC. As protein: CASSPRQGGYEQYF.

V and J are TRBV3-1 and TRBJ2-1; 9 bases agree with TRBD1. There are 14 residues in the CDR3. Germline values: CDR1 LGHDT, CDR2 YNNKEL (reference sequence). After removal of 4 bases from V and 7 bases from J, the junction contained 5 bases not matched to a gene. The CDR3 is CASSPRTGVNEQFF. CDR3 nucleotides: TGTGCCAGCAGCCCCAGGACAGGGGTTAATGAGCAGTTCTTC.

This clonotype was found many times. The V gene is TRBV15, the J gene TRBJ2-2; a possible D gene is TRBD2 (6 bases). From germline, CDR1 is LNHNV and CDR2 YYDKDF (reference sequence). Trimming removed 3 bases from V and 6 bases from J, with 14 bases in between. The CDR3 contains 15 residues. CDR3 amino acids: CATSRDLGGAGELFF. CDR3 coding DNA: TGTGCCACCAGCAGGGACCTTGGAGGGGCCGGGGAGCTGTTTTTT.

The chain couples TRBV3-1 to TRBJ2-2; D gene ambiguous. In germline, CDR1 is LGHDT, CDR2 YNNKEL (reference sequence). Trimming pared 4 bases from V and 2 bases from J, leaving 11 bases between. The CDR3 runs 15 residues. The CDR3 DNA follows: TGTGCCAGCAGCCCTCTCTATGGAAACACCGGGGAGCTGTTTTTT. Translation gives CASSPLYGNTGELFF.

The CDR3 DNA reads TGTGCCAGCAGTACCAAGACAGGGGGTAACACTGAAGCTTTCTTT. Protein: CASSTKTGGNTEAFF. The chain carries TRBV28 and TRBJ1-1; TRBD1 matches at 9 bases. The junction had 6 bases not matched to a gene; V was cut back by 5 bases and J by 2 bases. The CDR3 spans 15 residues. Germline CDR1 reads MDHEN; CDR2 reads SYDVKM.

The V call is TRBV6-5, the J call TRBJ2-7; 8 positions match TRBD2. Germline V gives CDR1 MNHEY, CDR2 SVGAGI. The CDR3 sequence is 12 residues long. With V trimmed by 10 bases and J by 2 bases, 4 bases remained unmatched. Here the CDR3 reads CATTSGTYEQYF. As DNA, the CDR3 is TGTGCCACCACTAGCGGTACCTACGAGCAGTACTTC.

This chain connects TRBV20-1 to TRBJ2-1; 7 nucleotides line up with TRBD2. The CDR3 sequence is 15 residues long. Trimming took 8 bases from V and 4 from J; bases not matched to a gene: 14. Germline assignment: CDR1 DFQATT and CDR2 SNEGSKA (reference sequence). CDR3 DNA: TGCAGTACCACATTTTCGCGGGAGAGATACAATGAGCAGTTCTTC. This codes for CSTTFSRERYNEQFF.

This clonotype was seen just once. The genes are TRBV6-1 and TRBJ1-5; D not resolved. This CDR3 has 13 residues. Deletions cut 5 bases from V and 4 bases from J, with 9 bases between. CDR1 and CDR2 (germline): MNHNS, SASEGT. Written as DNA, the CDR3 is TGTGCCAGCAGTCAGACACAGAATCAGCCCCAGCATTTT. This encodes CASSQTQNQPQHF.

The chain couples TRBV20-1 to TRBJ2-5; 11 positions match TRBD2. The ends lost 4 bases at V and 5 bases at J; junction bases unmatched: 6. CDR3 length equals 14 residues. The V gene's germline CDR1 is DFQATT and CDR2 SNEGSKA (reference sequence). CDR3 sequence (DNA): TGCAGTGCTATAGCACTAGCGGGAGTGGAGACCCAGTACTTC. Translated, it gives CSAIALAGVETQYF.

A few counts support this clonotype. The chain has TRBV5-1 and TRBJ2-7; 7 positions match TRBD2. The ends lost 4 bases at V and 4 bases at J; junction bases unmatched: 14. CDR3 length equals 16 residues. Per germline, CDR1 SGHRS and CDR2 YFSETQ. CDR3 sequence (DNA): TGCGCCAGCAGCCCGCAGGGATCGGAGGGAGGGTACGAGCAGTACTTC. As protein: CASSPQGSEGGYEQYF.

The chain couples TRBV7-2 to TRBJ1-2; 7 bases fit TRBD1. The J segment lost 4 bases and the V segment lost 5 bases, leaving 7 bases of the junction unmatched. The length of the CDR3 is 14 residues. Germline V gives CDR1 SGHTA, CDR2 FQGNSA. The CDR3 nucleotides read TGTGCCAGCAGCACGCAACGGGACAGCTATGGCTACACCTTC. Translated: CASSTQRDSYGYTF. Full variable domain (rest looked up from reference TRBV7-2 and TRBJ1-2): GAGVSQSPSNKVTEKGKDVELRCDPISGHTALYWYRQSLGQGLEFLIYFQGNSAPDKSGLPSDRFSAERTGGSVSTLTIQRTQQEDSAVYLCASSTQRDSYGYTFGSGTRLTVV.

This chain links TRBV10-3 with TRBJ2-1, with 8 bases aligning to TRBD2. CDR3 length: 15 amino acids. CDR1 is ENHRY, CDR2 SYGVKD, per germline. After removal of 7 bases from V and 0 bases from J, the junction contained 5 bases not matched to a gene. The CDR3 DNA reads as TGTGCCATCAAATCAAGCGGGAGCTCCTACAATGAGCAGTTCTTC. Protein product: CAIKSSGSSYNEQFF.

This clonotype turned up a few times. The V call is TRBV3-1, the J call TRBJ2-7; 10 nucleotides agree with TRBD2. V trimming: 7 bases; J trimming: 1 base; junction bases outside the gene matches: 1. Looked up from germline, CDR1 is LGHDT and CDR2 is YNNKEL (reference sequence). The CDR3 runs to 13 residues. The CDR3 here is CASTSGGSYEQYF. CDR3 nucleotide sequence: TGTGCCAGCACTAGCGGGGGTTCCTACGAGCAGTACTTC.

This clonotype was observed a handful of times. The rearrangement joins TRBV29-1 to TRBJ2-3, with D perhaps TRBD2 (5 bases). The CDR3 length is 15 residues. Trimming removed 4 bases from V and 4 bases from J, with 18 bases in between. Germline-derived CDR1 and CDR2 are SQVTM and ANQGSEA. CDR3 DNA: TGCAGCGTTGCTTTAGCGAAGTCATTCGCAGATACGCAGTATTTT. It encodes CSVALAKSFADTQYF.

The sample holds many counts of this clonotype. The chain carries TRBV20-1 and TRBJ1-5; D unclear. Looked up from germline, CDR1 is DFQATT and CDR2 is SNEGSKA (reference sequence). This CDR3 is 13 amino acids long. V was pared by 4 bases and J by 1 base, with 8 bases between. CDR3 sequence reads: CSAIITSNQPQHF. The CDR3 bases are TGCAGTGCTATCATCACCAGCAATCAGCCCCAGCATTTT.

This clonotype was observed a handful of times. DNA for the CDR3: TGCGCCAGCAGCCAAGTATTCGCGGGAGGCACAGATACGCAGTATTTT. This gives the protein CASSQVFAGGTDTQYF. This chain joins TRBV4-3 and TRBJ2-3, with 7 bases identical to TRBD2. Germline V CDR1 and CDR2: LGHNA, YSLEER. Trimming cost V 1 base and J 1 base; bases outside gene matches: 5. The CDR3 sequence is 16 residues long.

The chain is built from TRBV6-2 or TRBV6-3 and TRBJ2-7; D gene unclear. Germline CDR1 reads MNHEY; CDR2 reads SVGEGT. The CDR3 length is 12 residues. With 4 bases removed from V and 3 bases from J, the gap between germline ends came to 7 bases. CDR3 residues: CASSWAIYEQYF. The CDR3 DNA is TGTGCCAGCAGTTGGGCTATCTACGAGCAGTACTTC.

The rearrangement joins TRBV4-1 to TRBJ1-2; D is undetermined. The CDR3 is 14 residues long. Trimming removed 4 bases at V and 5 bases at J, with 14 bases between. CDR1 is MGHRA, CDR2 YSYEKL, per germline. CDR3 bases: TGCGCCAGCAGCCCCCGGGCGGACGGATATGGCTACACCTTC. Translated: CASSPRADGYGYTF.

This clonotype has more than one count but fewer than ten. In nucleotides, the CDR3 is TGCGCCAGCAGCGTACTACAGGGCCATACGGATACGCAGTATTTT. Its translation is CASSVLQGHTDTQYF. V and J are TRBV5-1 and TRBJ2-3, with D possibly being TRBD1 (6 bases). The V and J ends lost 4 bases and 6 bases respectively, with 18 bases between them. Germline CDR1 and CDR2: SGHRS and YFSETQ. The length of the CDR3 is 15 residues.

There are a few counts of this clonotype. The CDR3 nucleotides read TGTGCCAGCTCAACTGTGGGTTTTCAGCCCCAGCATTTT. Translating gives CASSTVGFQPQHF. The chain is built from TRBV6-1 and TRBJ1-5, with D hard to call. This CDR3 has 13 residues. The V end was cut by 8 bases, the J end by 6 bases, with 14 bases between. Germline V gene data show CDR1 as MNHNS and CDR2 as SASEGT.